The next 31 T cell receptor beta chains were all read from a single sample in a study of OX40 agonist ivuxolimab in advanced cancers. Preparation of the library involved the immunoSEQ multiplex PCR assay. What TCRdb holds here is the immuneACCESS table cut down to in-frame rearrangements. Part of the clones is not present; checked against another copy, under half of the missing clones reflect an unresolved V gene, and the others are unexplained. Recorded for this sample are about 70,000 clones; 80% to 90% of them occurred a single time. The ten largest clones add up to 2.5% to 3% of the sample. The specimen was CD4+ or CD8+ T cells sorted from blood, collected in a trial of the OX40 agonist ivuxolimab. These receptors were collected from an adult with an advanced solid tumor such as melanoma, head and neck, liver or kidney cancer.

This chain joins TRBV5-1 and TRBJ1-2; D remains ambiguous. The CDR3 covers 15 residues. The V end was cut by 0 bases, the J end by 4 bases, with 13 bases between. From germline, CDR1 is SGHRS and CDR2 YFSETQ. CDR3 amino acids: CASSLASEGGYGYTF. The CDR3 region has the DNA TGCGCCAGCAGCTTGGCCAGTGAGGGAGGCTATGGCTACACCTTC. The full variable domain, with the rest looked up from reference TRBV5-1 and TRBJ1-2, is KAGVTQTPRYLIKTRGQQVTLSCSPISGHRSVSWYQQTPGQGLQFLFEYFSETQRNKGNFPGRFSGRQFSNSRSEMNVSTLELGDSALYLCASSLASEGGYGYTFGSGTRLTVV.

The chain has TRBV5-6 and TRBJ2-4; no firm D call. The CDR3 runs 14 residues. Between the trimmed V and J ends, which lost 0 bases and 2 bases, there was a span of 6 bases. CDR1 SGHDT and CDR2 YYEEEE come from the germline V gene. The CDR3 DNA sequence: TGTGCCAGCAGCTTGGGTGTGACCAAAAACATTCAGTACTTC. Encoded protein: CASSLGVTKNIQYF. The full variable domain, with the rest looked up from reference TRBV5-6 and TRBJ2-4, is DAGVTQSPTHLIKTRGQQVTLRCSPKSGHDTVSWYQQALGQGPQFIFQYYEEEERQRGNFPDRFSGHQFPNYSSELNVNALLLGDSALYLCASSLGVTKNIQYFGAGTRLSVL.

This rearrangement joins TRBV5-5 to TRBJ2-7; no definite D call. Germline-derived CDR1 and CDR2 are SGHKS and YYEKEE (reference sequence). Deletions cut 0 bases from V and 2 bases from J, with 15 bases between. The CDR3 covers 16 residues. As DNA, the CDR3 is TGTGCCAGCAGCTTGGCTGTCGGCGGAACAACCTACGAGCAGTACTTC. Translated: CASSLAVGGTTYEQYF.

The V gene is TRBV7-8, the J gene TRBJ2-5; the match to TRBD1 covers 8 bases. J lost 2 bases, V lost 6 bases, and 8 bases had no gene match. The CDR3 runs 15 residues. Germline V lookup: CDR1 SGHVS, CDR2 FQNEAQ. The CDR3 protein is CASRPDRGTQETQYF. The CDR3 DNA sequence: TGTGCCAGCAGGCCAGACAGGGGAACACAAGAGACCCAGTACTTC.

The rearrangement links TRBV6-6 to TRBJ2-3; 11 bases match TRBD2. The germline V gene encodes CDR1 MNHNY and CDR2 SVGAGI (reference sequence). The CDR3 is 16 residues long. Trimming at V came to 5 bases and at J to 4 bases, leaving 8 bases not matched to a gene. CDR3 DNA: TGTGCCAGCAGTGCACTAACTAGCGGGAGCCCAGATACGCAGTATTTT. Its protein product is CASSALTSGSPDTQYF.

This chain's CDR3 is CASSVGVVGGEGHNEQFF. In DNA form, the CDR3 reads TGTGCCAGCAGCGTAGGGGTTGTGGGCGGGGAGGGGCACAATGAGCAGTTCTTC. The chain joins TRBV9 to TRBJ2-1, with 7 nucleotides matching TRBD2. The V segment lost 0 bases and the J segment 5 bases; nucleotides outside the gene matches: 14. This CDR3 region has 18 residues. In germline, CDR1 is SGDLS, CDR2 YYNGEE.

J is TRBJ2-5 and V is TRBV7-2; D is possibly TRBD2 (6 bases). The CDR3 length is 16 residues. Germline CDR1 is SGHTA and CDR2 is FQGNSA. Trimming shortened V by 4 bases and J by 2 bases, and 17 bases separated the two germline ends. The CDR3 here is CASSSAAGLRQETQYF. DNA of the CDR3: TGTGCCAGCAGCTCGGCTGCGGGGCTGCGACAAGAGACCCAGTACTTC. Drawing the rest from reference TRBV7-2 and TRBJ2-5, the complete variable domain is GAGVSQSPSNKVTEKGKDVELRCDPISGHTALYWYRQSLGQGLEFLIYFQGNSAPDKSGLPSDRFSAERTGGSVSTLTIQRTQQEDSAVYLCASSSAAGLRQETQYFGPGTRLLVL.

This sequence joins TRBV6-4 and TRBJ1-6, with TRBD1 matching over 7 bases. The CDR3 contains 16 residues. CDR1 and CDR2 (germline): MRHNA, SNTAGT. Trimming at V came to 4 bases and at J to 0 bases, leaving 3 bases not matched to a gene. This CDR3 is CASSVRQGSYNSPLHF. The CDR3 region has the DNA TGTGCCAGCAGTGTCCGACAGGGCTCCTATAATTCACCCCTCCACTTT.

This chain links TRBV30 with TRBJ1-1; no clear D. With 3 bases removed from V and 5 bases from J, the gap between germline ends came to 13 bases. The CDR3 runs to 13 residues. The germline V gene encodes CDR1 GTSNPN and CDR2 SVGIG (reference sequence). The CDR3 loop reads CAWRRNMATEAFF. The CDR3 DNA follows: TGTGCCTGGAGGAGGAATATGGCAACTGAAGCTTTCTTT.

A single count supports this clone. The chain employs TRBV6-5 and TRBJ1-6, with D uncertain. The CDR3 runs 13 residues. Germline V gene data show CDR1 as MNHEY and CDR2 as SVGAGI. The V end lost 0 bases, the J end lost 13 bases, and 10 bases lay between the germline ends. The CDR3 sequence: CASSYSTTYPLHF. The DNA for the CDR3 is TGTGCCAGCAGTTACTCGACAACTTACCCCCTCCACTTT.

The gene calls are TRBV7-9 and TRBJ2-3; D is ambiguous. With 4 bases removed from V and 6 bases from J, the gap between germline ends came to 8 bases. CDR3 length: 12 residues. CDR1 SEHNR and CDR2 FQNEAQ come from the germline V gene (reference sequence). The CDR3 loop reads CASSSIGDTQYF. The CDR3 nucleotides are TGTGCCAGCAGCTCTATCGGGGATACGCAGTATTTT. Looking up the rest from reference TRBV7-9 and TRBJ2-3 gives the full variable domain: DTGVSQNPRHKITKRGQNVTFRCDPISEHNRLYWYRQTLGQGPEFLTYFQNEAQLEKSRLLSDRFSAERPKGSFSTLEIQRTEQGDSAMYLCASSSIGDTQYFGPGTRLTVL.

The J gene is TRBJ1-1, the V gene TRBV28; D possibly corresponds to TRBD1 (6 bases). Germline loops: CDR1 MDHEN, CDR2 SYDVKM. CDR3 length: 14 residues. DNA for the CDR3: TGTGCACCCAAGGGGGGGGGCATGAACACTGAAGCTTTCTTT. Translated: CAPKGGGMNTEAFF. Full variable domain (missing parts from reference TRBV28 and TRBJ1-1): DVKVTQSSRYLVKRTGEKVFLECVQDMDHENMFWYRQDPGLGLRLIYFSYDVKMKEKGDIPEGYSVSREKKERFSLILESASTNQTSMYLCAPKGGGMNTEAFFGQGTRLTVV.

J is TRBJ1-4 and V is TRBV5-1, with D possibly matching TRBD1 (5 bases). The CDR3 is made up of 14 amino acids. Trimming took off 0 bases at V and 2 bases at J, with 5 bases between the two ends. CDR1 is SGHRS and CDR2 is YFSETQ in the germline V gene. The CDR3 nucleotides are TGCGCCAGCAGCTTGGCAGGGACTAATGAAAAACTGTTTTTT. This sequence encodes CASSLAGTNEKLFF. The whole variable domain, remainder taken from reference TRBV5-1 and TRBJ1-4, is KAGVTQTPRYLIKTRGQQVTLSCSPISGHRSVSWYQQTPGQGLQFLFEYFSETQRNKGNFPGRFSGRQFSNSRSEMNVSTLELGDSALYLCASSLAGTNEKLFFGSGTQLSVL.

This chain links TRBV7-8 with TRBJ2-1; D might be TRBD2 (5 bases). The length of the CDR3 is 15 residues. Germline V gives CDR1 SGHVS, CDR2 FQNEAQ. Trimming stripped 1 base from V and 1 base from J, with 8 bases between. The CDR3 bases are TGTGCCAGCAGCTTAGGCAGGACTTCCTACAATGAGCAGTTCTTC. Its protein product is CASSLGRTSYNEQFF.

The chain couples TRBV19 to TRBJ1-2, with unresolved D. Germline CDR1 is LNHDA and CDR2 is SQIVND (reference sequence). Trimming pared 3 bases from V and 4 bases from J, leaving 15 bases between. The CDR3 spans 15 residues. The CDR3 nucleotides read TGTGCCAGTAGTATCCCATCAAGGCAAGGCTATGGCTACACCTTC. Protein sequence: CASSIPSRQGYGYTF.

The rearrangement joins TRBV5-8 to TRBJ2-1, with TRBD2 matching over 14 bases. With 3 bases clipped from V and 7 bases from J, the junction kept 3 bases outside the gene matches. CDR3 length: 15 residues. The germline V gene encodes CDR1 SGHTS and CDR2 YDEGEE. The CDR3 here is CASSWGLAGANEQFF. Written as DNA, the CDR3 is TGTGCCAGCAGCTGGGGACTAGCGGGGGCTAATGAGCAGTTCTTC.

The chain employs TRBV27 and TRBJ2-1; possibly TRBD2 for D (7 bases). The CDR3 totals 17 residues. The germline V and J ends were trimmed by 5 bases and 0 bases, with 17 bases remaining between them. Per the germline V gene, CDR1 is MNHEY and CDR2 is SMNVEV (reference sequence). The CDR3 reads CASSGGGRLSSYNEQFF. The CDR3 coding sequence is TGTGCCAGCAGTGGGGGGGGCAGACTCAGCTCCTACAATGAGCAGTTCTTC.

The chain carries TRBV5-1 and TRBJ2-5, with D possibly TRBD1 on 6 matching bases. The CDR3 spans 13 residues. V was trimmed by 5 bases and J by 2 bases, leaving 10 bases between them. Germline values: CDR1 SGHRS, CDR2 YFSETQ. Here the CDR3 DNA reads TGCGCCAGCAGAGATGGACAGCAAGAGACCCAGTACTTC. This gives the protein CASRDGQQETQYF.

The rearrangement joins TRBV7-2 to TRBJ1-5; D is perhaps TRBD1 (5 bases). Germline V gene data show CDR1 as SGHTA and CDR2 as FQGNSA. The CDR3 spans 14 residues. V lost 2 bases to trimming and J lost 3 bases, with 8 bases between them. CDR3 sequence: CASSLQGPNQPQHF. Written as DNA, the CDR3 is TGTGCCAGCAGCTTACAGGGTCCCAATCAGCCCCAGCATTTT.

The V gene is TRBV9, the J gene TRBJ1-4, with D maybe TRBD1 (5 bases). Germline V lookup: CDR1 SGDLS, CDR2 YYNGEE. CDR3 size: 15 residues. V gave up 0 bases and J gave up 7 bases, with 13 bases separating them. The chain's CDR3 is CASSVGLGGVEKLFF. In DNA form, the CDR3 reads TGTGCCAGCAGCGTAGGCCTCGGGGGTGTTGAAAAACTGTTTTTT.

The V call is TRBV11-3, the J call TRBJ2-7; 12 bases are a match to TRBD1. Germline-derived CDR1 and CDR2 are SGHNT and YENEEA. V shed 0 bases and J 6 bases; nucleotides not matched to a gene: 9. The CDR3 spans 17 residues. CDR3 residues: CASSLDPSGQGAGEQYF. CDR3 nucleotide sequence: TGTGCCAGCAGCTTAGACCCCTCGGGACAGGGGGCCGGCGAGCAGTACTTC.

The chain couples TRBV21-1 to TRBJ1-5. TRBV21-1 has pseudogene status. The length of the CDR3 is 16 residues. DNA of the CDR3: TGTGCCAGCAGCAAAGCTGGAGGGGCGGGTGATCAGCCCCAGCATTTT. Its protein is CASSKAGGAGDQPQHF.

This clone was detected a few times. CDR3 sequence reads: CASTRGQGYTGELFF. In DNA form, the CDR3 reads TGTGCCAGCACGCGGGGACAGGGATACACCGGGGAGCTGTTTTTT. The V gene is TRBV2, the J gene TRBJ2-2; 9 bases match TRBD1. CDR1 and CDR2 (germline): SNHLY, FYNNEI. The CDR3 has 15 residues. V lost 7 bases and J lost 3; bases outside the gene matches: 6.

In its sample, this clone was seen once. The chain combines TRBV7-2 with TRBJ2-3; D is unresolved. V shed 1 base and J shed 0 bases, with 8 bases lying between them. The germline V gene encodes CDR1 SGHTA and CDR2 FQGNSA. The CDR3 totals 15 residues. DNA of the CDR3: TGTGCCAGCAGCTTAGGTTGGGGTAGCACAGATACGCAGTATTTT. Its protein is CASSLGWGSTDTQYF.

V and J are TRBV9 and TRBJ2-5; 10 bases map to TRBD2. Germline CDR1 reads SGDLS; CDR2 reads YYNGEE. With V trimmed by 0 bases and J by 2 bases, 1 base remained unmatched. The length of the CDR3 is 15 residues. The CDR3 DNA follows: TGTGCCAGCAGCGTAGGTAGCGGGGGGCAAGAGACCCAGTACTTC. It specifies CASSVGSGGQETQYF. The whole variable domain, remainder taken from reference TRBV9 and TRBJ2-5, is DSGVTQTPKHLITATGQRVTLRCSPRSGDLSVYWYQQSLDQGLQFLIQYYNGEERAKGNILERFSAQQFPDLHSELNLSSLELGDSALYFCASSVGSGGQETQYFGPGTRLLVL.

J is TRBJ2-1 and V is TRBV5-4; 13 nucleotides align to TRBD2. CDR3 length: 16 amino acids. Losses at the gene ends were 3 bases for V and 10 bases for J; bases not matched to a gene: 10. Germline V gene data show CDR1 as SGHNT and CDR2 as YYREEE (reference sequence). CDR3 coding DNA: TGTGCCAGCAGCTCTGGGGGACTAGCGGGGTATGGGGAGCAGTTCTTC. Protein: CASSSGGLAGYGEQFF.

The rearrangement uses TRBV11-2 and TRBJ2-7; unclear D gene. Germline CDR1 reads SGHAT; CDR2 reads FQNNGV. V was clipped by 4 bases and J by 1 base, with 11 bases between them. This CDR3 region has 14 residues. CDR3 region: CASSSPQQSYEQYF. The CDR3 region has the DNA TGTGCCAGCAGCTCCCCTCAACAGTCCTACGAGCAGTACTTC.

The chain uses TRBV21-1 and TRBJ1-4; the table names TRBD1, a call not compared with the DNA. TRBV21-1 is reported as a pseudogene. The CDR3 has 15 amino acids. In DNA form, the CDR3 reads TGTGCCAGCAGCCCCCAACAGGGGTTTGATGAAAAACTGTTTTTT. Protein sequence: CASSPQQGFDEKLFF.

This chain joins TRBV27 and TRBJ1-6; D not resolved. The CDR3 covers 16 residues. Trimming removed 4 bases at V and 3 bases at J, with 13 bases between. Germline V lookup: CDR1 MNHEY, CDR2 SMNVEV (reference sequence). CDR3 in amino acids: CASSSSYTGYNSPLHF. Here the CDR3 DNA reads TGTGCCAGCAGTTCCTCTTACACGGGCTATAATTCACCCCTCCACTTT.

This clone is a singleton in its sample. The rearrangement joins TRBV28 to TRBJ2-3; 7 bases line up with TRBD2. Germline V lookup: CDR1 MDHEN, CDR2 SYDVKM. V trimming: 3 bases; J trimming: 0 bases; junction bases outside the gene matches: 3. The CDR3 is 15 amino acids. The CDR3 loop is CASSLVGLSTDTQYF. The CDR3 DNA follows: TGTGCCAGCAGTTTGGTGGGACTAAGCACAGATACGCAGTATTTT.

The rearrangement uses TRBV11-2 and TRBJ2-3; no clear D. V shed 5 bases and J shed 6 bases, with 6 bases lying between them. CDR1 and CDR2 (germline): SGHAT, FQNNGV. CDR3 length: 11 residues. The chain's CDR3 is CASSPSDTQYF. The CDR3 nucleotides are TGTGCCAGCAGCCCCTCGGATACGCAGTATTTT.